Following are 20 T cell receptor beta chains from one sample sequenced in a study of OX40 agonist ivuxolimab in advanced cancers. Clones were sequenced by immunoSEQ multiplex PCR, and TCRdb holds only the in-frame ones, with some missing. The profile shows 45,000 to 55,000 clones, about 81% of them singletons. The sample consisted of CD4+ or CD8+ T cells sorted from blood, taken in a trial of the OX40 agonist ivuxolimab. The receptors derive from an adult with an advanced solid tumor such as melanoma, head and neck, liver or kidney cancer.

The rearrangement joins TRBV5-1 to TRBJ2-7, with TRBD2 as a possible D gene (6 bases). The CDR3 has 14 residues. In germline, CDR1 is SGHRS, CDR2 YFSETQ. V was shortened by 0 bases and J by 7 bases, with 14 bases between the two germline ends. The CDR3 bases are TGCGCCAGCAGCTTGGCCGGCGGGGTGGGGGAGCAGTACTTC. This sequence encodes CASSLAGGVGEQYF.

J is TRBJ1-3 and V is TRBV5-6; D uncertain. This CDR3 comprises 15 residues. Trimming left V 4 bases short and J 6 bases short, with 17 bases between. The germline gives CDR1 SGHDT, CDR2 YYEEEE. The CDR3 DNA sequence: TGTGCCAGCAGCAGATTCGACCGGGGTACAAACACCATATATTTT. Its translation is CASSRFDRGTNTIYF. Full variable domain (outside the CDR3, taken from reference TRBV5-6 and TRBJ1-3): DAGVTQSPTHLIKTRGQQVTLRCSPKSGHDTVSWYQQALGQGPQFIFQYYEEEERQRGNFPDRFSGHQFPNYSSELNVNALLLGDSALYLCASSRFDRGTNTIYFGEGSWLTVV.

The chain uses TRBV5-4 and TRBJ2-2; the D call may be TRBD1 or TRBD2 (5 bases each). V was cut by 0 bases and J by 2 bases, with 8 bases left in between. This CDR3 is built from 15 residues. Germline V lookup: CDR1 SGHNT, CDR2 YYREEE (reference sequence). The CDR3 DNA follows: TGTGCCAGCAGCTTGGGAGGGACCAACACCGGGGAGCTGTTTTTT. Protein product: CASSLGGTNTGELFF.

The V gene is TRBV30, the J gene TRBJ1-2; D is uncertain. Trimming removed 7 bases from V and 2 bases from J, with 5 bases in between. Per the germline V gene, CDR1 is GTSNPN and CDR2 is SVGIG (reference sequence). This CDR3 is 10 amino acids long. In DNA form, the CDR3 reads TGTGCCTACGAAAACTATGGCTACACCTTC. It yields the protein CAYENYGYTF.

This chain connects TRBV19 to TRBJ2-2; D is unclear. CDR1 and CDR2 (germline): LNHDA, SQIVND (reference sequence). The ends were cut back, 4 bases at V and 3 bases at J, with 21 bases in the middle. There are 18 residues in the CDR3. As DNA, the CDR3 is TGTGCCAGTAGTACGCCGTCGTACAGAACAAGAGACACCGGGGAGCTGTTTTTT. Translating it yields CASSTPSYRTRDTGELFF.

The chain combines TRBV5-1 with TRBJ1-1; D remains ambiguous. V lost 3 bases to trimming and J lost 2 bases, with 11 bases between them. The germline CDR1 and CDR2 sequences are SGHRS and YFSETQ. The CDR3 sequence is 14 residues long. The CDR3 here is CASSWRPTNTEAFF. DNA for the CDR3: TGCGCCAGCAGCTGGCGCCCCACAAACACTGAAGCTTTCTTT.

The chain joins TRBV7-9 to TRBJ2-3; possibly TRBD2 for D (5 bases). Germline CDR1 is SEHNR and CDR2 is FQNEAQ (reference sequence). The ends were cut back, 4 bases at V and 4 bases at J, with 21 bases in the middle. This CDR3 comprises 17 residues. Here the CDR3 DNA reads TGTGCCAGCAGCTCGAGAGCCGGAGAGGGAGATTCAGATACGCAGTATTTT. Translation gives CASSSRAGEGDSDTQYF. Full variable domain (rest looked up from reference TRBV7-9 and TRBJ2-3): DTGVSQNPRHKITKRGQNVTFRCDPISEHNRLYWYRQTLGQGPEFLTYFQNEAQLEKSRLLSDRFSAERPKGSFSTLEIQRTEQGDSAMYLCASSSRAGEGDSDTQYFGPGTRLTVL.

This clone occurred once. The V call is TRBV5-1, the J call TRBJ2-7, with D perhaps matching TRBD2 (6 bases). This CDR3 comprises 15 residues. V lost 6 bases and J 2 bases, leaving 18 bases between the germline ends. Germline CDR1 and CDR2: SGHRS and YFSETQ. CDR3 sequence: CASKRLRENAYEQYF. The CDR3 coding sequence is TGCGCCAGCAAGCGGTTACGGGAGAACGCCTACGAGCAGTACTTC.

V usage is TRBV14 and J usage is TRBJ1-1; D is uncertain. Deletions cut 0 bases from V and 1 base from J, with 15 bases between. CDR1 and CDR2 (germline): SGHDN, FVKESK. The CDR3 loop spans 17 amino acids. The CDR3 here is CASSQEVASRRNTEAFF. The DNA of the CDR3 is TGTGCCAGCAGCCAAGAAGTGGCCAGCCGACGGAACACTGAAGCTTTCTTT.

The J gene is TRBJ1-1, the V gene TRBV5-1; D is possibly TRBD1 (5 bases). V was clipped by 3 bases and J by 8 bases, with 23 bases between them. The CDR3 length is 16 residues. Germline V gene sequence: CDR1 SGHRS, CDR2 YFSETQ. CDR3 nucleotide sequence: TGCGCCAGCAGCTCGACAAAAGGGACTCGGTTTTCCGAAGCTTTCTTT. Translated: CASSSTKGTRFSEAFF.

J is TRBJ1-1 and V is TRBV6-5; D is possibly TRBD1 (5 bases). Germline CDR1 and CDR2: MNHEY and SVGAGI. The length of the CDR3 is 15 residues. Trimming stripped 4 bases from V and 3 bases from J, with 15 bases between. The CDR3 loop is CASSLRGGVYTEAFF. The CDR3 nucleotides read TGTGCCAGCAGTTTACGGGGAGGGGTGTACACTGAAGCTTTCTTT.

The CDR3 nucleotides read TGTGCCAGCAGCTTAAAGGGGGGAGATACGCAGTATTTT. This codes for CASSLKGGDTQYF. This chain links TRBV7-2 with TRBJ2-3, with D perhaps assigned TRBD1 or TRBD2 (6 bases each). The CDR3 contains 13 residues. CDR1 and CDR2 from the germline V gene are SGHTA and FQGNSA. Deletions cut 2 bases from V and 5 bases from J, with 8 bases between.

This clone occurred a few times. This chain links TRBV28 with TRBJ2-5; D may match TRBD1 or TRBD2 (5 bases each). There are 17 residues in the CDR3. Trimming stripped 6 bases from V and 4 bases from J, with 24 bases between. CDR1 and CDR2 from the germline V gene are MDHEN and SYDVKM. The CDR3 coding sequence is TGTGCCAGCAGGGACCGGGACGGTGAACCCCTAATAGAGACCCAGTACTTC. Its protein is CASRDRDGEPLIETQYF.

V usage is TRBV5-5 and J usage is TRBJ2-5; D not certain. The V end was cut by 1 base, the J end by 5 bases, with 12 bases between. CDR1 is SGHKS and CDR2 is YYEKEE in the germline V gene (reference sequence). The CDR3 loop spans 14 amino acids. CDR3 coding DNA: TGTGCCAGCAGCTTGTTCGTAGTTATGGAGACCCAGTACTTC. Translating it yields CASSLFVVMETQYF.

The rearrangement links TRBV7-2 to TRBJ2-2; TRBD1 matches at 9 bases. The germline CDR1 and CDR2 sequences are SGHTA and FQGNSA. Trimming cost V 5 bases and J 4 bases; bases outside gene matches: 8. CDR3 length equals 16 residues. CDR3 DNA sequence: TGTGCCAGCAGCAAGGACAGGGGCTCGGGCACCGGGGAGCTGTTTTTT. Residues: CASSKDRGSGTGELFF.

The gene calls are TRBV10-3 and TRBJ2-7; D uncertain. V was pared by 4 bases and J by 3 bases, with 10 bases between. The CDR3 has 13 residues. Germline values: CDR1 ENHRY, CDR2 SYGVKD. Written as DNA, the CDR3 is TGTGCCATCAGTGGGGCGGCCGACTACGAGCAGTACTTC. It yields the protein CAISGAADYEQYF.

The CDR3 is CASSIQGDNEKLFF. CDR3 nucleotides: TGTGCCAGCAGTATCCAGGGAGATAATGAAAAACTGTTTTTT. V usage is TRBV27 and J usage is TRBJ1-4; tentative D call: TRBD1 (5 bases). The CDR3 has 14 residues. Germline CDR1 is MNHEY and CDR2 is SMNVEV (reference sequence). Trimming pared 5 bases from V and 4 bases from J, leaving 11 bases between. The full variable domain, its missing parts supplied by reference TRBV27 and TRBJ1-4, is EAQVTQNPRYLITVTGKKLTVTCSQNMNHEYMSWYRQDPGLGLRQIYYSMNVEVTDKGDVPEGYKVSRKEKRNFPLILESPSPNQTSLYFCASSIQGDNEKLFFGSGTQLSVL.

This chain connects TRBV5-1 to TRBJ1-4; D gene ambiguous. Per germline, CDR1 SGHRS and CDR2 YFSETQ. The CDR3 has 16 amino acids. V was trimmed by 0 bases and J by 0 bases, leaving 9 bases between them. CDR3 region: CASSLGSRATNEKLFF. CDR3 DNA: TGCGCCAGCAGCTTGGGCTCACGGGCAACTAATGAAAAACTGTTTTTT. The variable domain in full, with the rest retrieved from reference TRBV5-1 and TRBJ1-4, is KAGVTQTPRYLIKTRGQQVTLSCSPISGHRSVSWYQQTPGQGLQFLFEYFSETQRNKGNFPGRFSGRQFSNSRSEMNVSTLELGDSALYLCASSLGSRATNEKLFFGSGTQLSVL.

The CDR3 coding sequence is TGTGCCAGCAGCTTAAGTCAGTTCTATGGCTACACCTTC. Its protein product is CASSLSQFYGYTF. The chain recombines TRBV11-1 with TRBJ1-2, with D unresolved. V lost 2 bases to trimming and J lost 4 bases, with 8 bases between them. Per germline, CDR1 SGHAT and CDR2 FQDESV (reference sequence). The CDR3 covers 13 residues.

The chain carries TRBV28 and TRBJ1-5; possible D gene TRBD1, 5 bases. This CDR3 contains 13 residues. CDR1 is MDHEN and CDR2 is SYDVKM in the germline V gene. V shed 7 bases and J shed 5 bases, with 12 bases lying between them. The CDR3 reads CASTRGSYQPQHF. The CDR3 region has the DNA TGTGCCAGCACCCGGGGGTCGTATCAGCCCCAGCATTTT.